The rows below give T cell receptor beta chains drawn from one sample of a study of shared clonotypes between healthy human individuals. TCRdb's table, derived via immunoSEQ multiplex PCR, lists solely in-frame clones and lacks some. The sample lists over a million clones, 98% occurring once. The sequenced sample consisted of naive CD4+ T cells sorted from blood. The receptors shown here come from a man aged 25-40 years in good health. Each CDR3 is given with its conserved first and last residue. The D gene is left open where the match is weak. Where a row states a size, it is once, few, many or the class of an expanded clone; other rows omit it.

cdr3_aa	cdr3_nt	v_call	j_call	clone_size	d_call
CASSPELAGARGGEQFF	TGTGCCAGCTCACCGGAACTAGCGGGAGCTCGGGGAGGTGAGCAGTTCTTC	TRBV18	TRBJ2-1	.	TRBD2
CASSEYYENYGYTF	TGTGCCAGCAGTGAATATTACGAAAACTATGGCTACACCTTC	TRBV6-1	TRBJ1-2	.	.
CAISDKGAHNEQFF	TGTGCCATCAGTGATAAGGGGGCACACAATGAGCAGTTCTTC	TRBV10-3	TRBJ2-1	.	TRBD1
CASATGTSSQPQHF	TGTGCCAGTGCCACAGGGACTAGCAGTCAGCCCCAGCATTTT	TRBV28	TRBJ1-5	.	.
CASSPRDRRQAFF	TGTGCCAGCAGTCCCCGGGACAGGCGTCAAGCTTTCTTT	TRBV6-5	TRBJ1-1	.	TRBD1
CASSSPSGIGLRYEQYF	TGTGCCAGCAGTTCCCCTAGCGGGATTGGTTTACGCTACGAGCAGTACTTC	TRBV27	TRBJ2-7	.	TRBD2
CASSADDRGSYEQYF	TGTGCCAGCAGTGCCGATGACAGGGGTTCCTACGAGCAGTACTTC	TRBV11-2	TRBJ2-7	.	TRBD1
CASSQLQGVAAFF	TGTGCCAGCAGCCAACTACAGGGGGTCGCAGCTTTCTTT	TRBV13	TRBJ1-1	.	TRBD1
CASSEQGVGETQYF	TGTGCCAGCAGTGAACAGGGAGTAGGGGAGACCCAGTACTTC	TRBV2	TRBJ2-5	.	.
CASSLRHITGLAGDIEQYF	TGTGCCAGCAGTCTAAGGCATATCACAGGACTAGCGGGAGATATCGAGCAGTACTTC	TRBV27	TRBJ2-7	.	TRBD2
CASSSPSAPNTGELFF	TGTGCCAGCAGCTCGCCCAGCGCTCCGAACACCGGGGAGCTGTTTTTT	TRBV7-9	TRBJ2-2	.	.
CASRYTGGEGNQPQHF	TGTGCCAGCAGGTATACAGGGGGCGAAGGCAATCAGCCCCAGCATTTT	TRBV7-2	TRBJ1-5	.	TRBD1
CASSVAGPKTTDTQYF	TGTGCCAGCAGTGTAGCGGGACCTAAGACCACAGATACGCAGTATTTT	TRBV28	TRBJ2-3	.	TRBD2
CASSFGELQETQYF	TGTGCCAGCAGCTTTGGCGAATTGCAAGAGACCCAGTACTTC	TRBV5-4	TRBJ2-5	once	.
CASSDGTGDPQGADTQYF	TGTGCCAGTAGTGACGGGACAGGGGATCCCCAGGGTGCAGATACGCAGTATTTT	TRBV19	TRBJ2-3	.	TRBD1
CASRIQSRTDTQYF	TGCGCCAGCAGAATACAGAGCCGCACAGATACGCAGTATTTT	TRBV5-1	TRBJ2-3	once	.
CASSRGTVSNQPQHF	TGTGCCAGCTCACGGGGGACAGTTAGCAATCAGCCCCAGCATTTT	TRBV18	TRBJ1-5	.	TRBD1
CASSRQAGRPNEQFF	TGTGCCAGCAGCCGGCAGGCCGGGAGGCCGAATGAGCAGTTCTTC	TRBV11-2	TRBJ2-1	.	TRBD2
CASSLFGSRETQYF	TGCGCCAGCAGCTTGTTCGGCAGCCGGGAGACCCAGTACTTC	TRBV5-1	TRBJ2-5	.	.
CSALGNEQFF	TGCAGTGCCCTAGGTAATGAGCAGTTCTTC	TRBV20-1	TRBJ2-1	.	.
CASSRNNEQFF	TGCGCCAGCAGCAGAAACAATGAGCAGTTCTTC	TRBV5-1	TRBJ2-1	.	.
CASSLGGYTYEQYF	TGTGCCAGCAGCCTCGGGGGCTACACCTACGAGCAGTACTTC	TRBV28	TRBJ2-7	.	.
CASSPVQTNYGYTF	TGTGCCAGCTCACCGGTGCAGACTAACTATGGCTACACCTTC	TRBV18	TRBJ1-2	.	.
CASRGRVQETQYF	TGTGCCAGCCGGGGAAGGGTCCAAGAGACCCAGTACTTC	TRBV2	TRBJ2-5	.	.
CASGPQGNQPQHF	TGTGCCAGTGGCCCACAGGGAAATCAGCCCCAGCATTTT	TRBV6-5	TRBJ1-5	.	.
CASSPPGALGSEQYF	TGCGCCAGCAGCCCGCCCGGGGCTTTAGGGAGCGAGCAGTACTTC	TRBV5-1	TRBJ2-7	.	.
CASSPWDTQETQYF	TGTGCCAGCAGCCCGTGGGACACCCAAGAGACCCAGTACTTC	TRBV7-9	TRBJ2-5	.	.
CASSPWTSGRGYNEQYF	TGTGCCAGCAGCCCATGGACTAGCGGGAGGGGGTATAACGAGCAGTACTTC	TRBV7-9	TRBJ2-7	.	TRBD2
CSVDRIGQGEFWGEAFF	TGCAGCGTTGACAGGATAGGACAGGGGGAATTCTGGGGTGAAGCTTTCTTT	TRBV29-1	TRBJ1-1	.	TRBD1
CASRDSGNTGELFF	TGTGCCAGCAGGGACAGTGGGAACACCGGGGAGCTGTTTTTT	TRBV6-4	TRBJ2-2	.	.
CASQGPQNTGELFF	TGTGCCAGCCAGGGGCCCCAGAACACCGGGGAGCTGTTTTTT	TRBV2	TRBJ2-2	.	.
CASSFVGDLNQPQHF	TGTGCCAGCAGCTTTGTAGGGGACCTGAATCAGCCCCAGCATTTT	TRBV7-2	TRBJ1-5	.	.
CASSYIRDRRSYEQYF	TGTGCCAGCAGTTACATCCGGGACAGGCGCTCCTACGAGCAGTACTTC	TRBV6-6	TRBJ2-7	.	TRBD1
CASSPRGTFYEQYF	TGTGCCAGCAGCCCACGGGGGACATTCTACGAGCAGTACTTC	TRBV7-2	TRBJ2-7	.	.
CASSLSKGQGMANTEAFF	TGTGCCAGCAGCTTGTCTAAGGGACAGGGCATGGCGAACACTGAAGCTTTCTTT	TRBV5-6	TRBJ1-1	.	TRBD1
CSAEDRGTTGELFF	TGCAGCGCAGAAGACAGGGGGACAACCGGGGAGCTGTTTTTT	TRBV29-1	TRBJ2-2	.	TRBD1
CASSDRGGPYEQYF	TGTGCCAGCAGTGACAGGGGAGGCCCCTACGAGCAGTACTTC	TRBV6-1	TRBJ2-7	.	.
CASSVHIYNEQFF	TGTGCCAGCAGTGTACACATATACAATGAGCAGTTCTTC	TRBV2	TRBJ2-1	.	.
CASSHGRGKNTEAFF	TGTGCCAGCAGTCACGGGAGGGGAAAGAACACTGAAGCTTTCTTT	TRBV11-2	TRBJ1-1	.	.
CASSIREGNTGELFF	TGCGCCAGCAGTATCCGGGAGGGCAACACCGGGGAGCTGTTTTTT	TRBV5-1	TRBJ2-2	.	TRBD2
CASSPEIRGETQYF	TGTGCCAGCAGCCCCGAGATTAGGGGGGAGACCCAGTACTTC	TRBV9	TRBJ2-5	.	.